This T cell receptor (beta chain) was retrieved from a study of shared clonotypes between healthy human individuals (dated by TCRdb to the early 2020s). As for the study more broadly: The cohort included three men and a couple of women between 18 and 49 years of age. For each donor, CD4 naive and CD4 memory were each given three plates, CD8 naive was given two plates, and CD8 memory was given one plate. To estimate repertoire size and how much clonotypes are shared between individuals, the study performed deep sequencing of blood TCR repertoires from a handful of healthy adults. To increase sequencing depth and limit assay-specific biases, TCR repertoire library preparation and sequencing were carried out by different laboratories using diverse techniques. Per donor, leukapheresis produced somewhere between about 0.9 and 9 billion PBMCs.

Using the deep immunoSEQ assay, multiplex PCR amplified TCR CDR3 regions from genomic DNA. For each cell subset, the extracted genomic DNA was distributed evenly across all wells of several immunoSEQ 96-well plates, and each plate served as one replicate. Each replicate PCR for sorted subsets received approximately 220 ng genomic DNA, equal to roughly 30,000 T cell genomes. The purified libraries were quantified using a Qubit 3.0 fluorometer, sized with a Bioanalyzer 2100, and then quantified again using the KAPA Library Quantification kit. Every immunoSEQ 96-well plate was sequenced on a dedicated single-read 150-cycle Illumina NextSeq 550 flow cell. The published analysis was carried out like this. Because only junctional sequences without quality scores were contained in the immunoSEQ output, filtering matching that applied to full-length reads could not be performed. Sequences were annotated with PyIR, a Python wrapper for IgBLAST v1.9, and V/J genes and CDR3 were assigned using IMGT germline references. Reads were removed for weak V/J assignments (E-value above 1e-6), missing CDR3, stop codons, out-of-frame junctions, or ambiguous translated residues. V3J clonotypes were defined as sequences sharing an identical inferred V gene, J gene, and CDR3 amino acid sequence. Percentage overlap between repertoires was computed as shared unique clonotypes divided by the size of the smaller repertoire. Repertoire richness was assessed with RTK rarefaction, the Chao1 estimator, and Recon v2.1 estimates of unobserved clonotypes. Generation probabilities were computed with OLGA for all TCRbeta clonotypes obtained by the gDNA method from several donors. Sourced from immuneACCESS, this table was stored by TCRdb with only in-frame sequences that have V and J called. A share of the clones is absent; for the studies checked, an unresolved V gene accounts for under half, and the remainder has no known explanation. V and J calls and clone size come straight from that table; D and trimming were deduced from the DNA. For this sample the table gives approximately 500,000 clones, of which 95% to 97% were detected only once. 0.06% of the sample is in the top ten clones.

The junction carries 13 bases between V and J, which are trimmed by 10 bases and 3 bases respectively. The CDR3 contains 12 residues, cysteine and phenylalanine counted. Only the CDR3 DNA is retained, 36 bases long and in frame from the first base. From the germline V gene, CDR1 is SGHVS and CDR2 is FQNEAQ. Broader findings and caveats from the paper: Pairwise subsampling indicated that sequencing depth was expected to affect the degree of clonotype sharing among donors. Because the study included only a small number of donors, the genetic and exposure-history diversity represented was limited. Estimated clonotype richness was generally larger for naive than for memory subsets. Compared with non-shared clonotypes, the clonotypes found in all four sorted-subset donors had higher generation probabilities. When several donors were compared, the shared fraction of clonotypes was about 5.5% for naive CD4, roughly 3.4% for naive CD8, 2.3% for memory CD4, and around 0.37% for memory CD8. Even with the large sequencing depth, rarefaction of the sorted-subset datasets indicated that sequencing was incomplete. Sampling was restricted to blood, and TCR repertoires in tissue are likely to differ from TCR repertoires in blood.

The donors were healthy, HIV-negative adults who had no recently reported acute infections or vaccinations. Every donor was a Caucasian adult living in Nashville, Tennessee, USA. Magnetic negative selection was used to enrich CD4+ T cells, after which naive cells were positively selected on CD45RA and the negative fraction became the memory subset. Blood was obtained by leukapheresis, after which PBMCs were separated by Ficoll-Histopaque density gradient centrifugation and cryopreserved in liquid nitrogen vapor phase. Purity and quantity of every magnetically sorted T cell population were checked by analytical flow cytometry. From each sorted fraction, genomic DNA was isolated and quantified by UV absorbance on a Nanodrop 2000c. Regarding this clone: Its recognized antigen is unknown. No per-base quality is available; no much larger clone lies one base away.

The source of this sequence is a woman aged 25 to 39 in good health. Sequencing was performed on naive CD4+ T cells sorted from blood. Sample cell subset or site, as interpreted from the label and publication: CD45RA+ positively selected. The sequence is built from TRBV7-8 and TRBJ2-7, with an unclear D gene assignment. This receptor carries the CDR3 CATAPSDYEQYF. The DNA sequence reads TGTGCCACCGCTCCCTCCGACTACGAGCAGTACTTC.